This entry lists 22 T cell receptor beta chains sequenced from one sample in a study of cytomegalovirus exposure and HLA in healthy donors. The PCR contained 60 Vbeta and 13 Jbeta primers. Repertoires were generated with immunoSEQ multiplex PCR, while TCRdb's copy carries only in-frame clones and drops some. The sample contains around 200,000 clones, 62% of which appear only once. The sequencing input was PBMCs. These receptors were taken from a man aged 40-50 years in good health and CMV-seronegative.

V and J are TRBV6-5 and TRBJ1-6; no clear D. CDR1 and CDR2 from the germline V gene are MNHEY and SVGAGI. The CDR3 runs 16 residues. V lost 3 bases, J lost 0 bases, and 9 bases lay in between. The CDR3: CASSYAGRSYNSPLHF. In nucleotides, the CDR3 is TGTGCCAGCAGTTATGCGGGCCGCTCCTATAATTCACCCCTCCACTTT.

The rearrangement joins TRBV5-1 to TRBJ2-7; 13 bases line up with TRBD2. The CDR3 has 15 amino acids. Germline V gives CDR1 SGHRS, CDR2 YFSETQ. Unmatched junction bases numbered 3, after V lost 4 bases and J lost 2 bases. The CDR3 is CASSGGTSGAYEQYF. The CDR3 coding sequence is TGCGCCAGCAGCGGGGGGACTAGCGGGGCCTACGAGCAGTACTTC. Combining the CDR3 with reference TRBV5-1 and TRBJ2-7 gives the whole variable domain KAGVTQTPRYLIKTRGQQVTLSCSPISGHRSVSWYQQTPGQGLQFLFEYFSETQRNKGNFPGRFSGRQFSNSRSEMNVSTLELGDSALYLCASSGGTSGAYEQYFGPGTRLTVT.

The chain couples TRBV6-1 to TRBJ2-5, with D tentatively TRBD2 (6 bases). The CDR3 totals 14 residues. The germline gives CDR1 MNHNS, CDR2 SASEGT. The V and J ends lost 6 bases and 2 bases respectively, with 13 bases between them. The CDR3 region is CASRIRDWQETQYF. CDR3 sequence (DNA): TGTGCCAGCAGGATACGGGACTGGCAAGAGACCCAGTACTTC.

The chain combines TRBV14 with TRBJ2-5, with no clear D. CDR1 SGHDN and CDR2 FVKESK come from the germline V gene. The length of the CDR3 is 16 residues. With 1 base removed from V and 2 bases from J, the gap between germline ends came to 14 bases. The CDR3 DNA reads TGTGCCAGCAGCCAAGTTCGCCGACTGGGTCAAGAGACCCAGTACTTC. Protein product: CASSQVRRLGQETQYF. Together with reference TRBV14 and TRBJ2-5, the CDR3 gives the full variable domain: EAGVTQFPSHSVIEKGQTVTLRCDPISGHDNLYWYRRVMGKEIKFLLHFVKESKQDESGMPNNRFLAERTGGTYSTLKVQPAELEDSGVYFCASSQVRRLGQETQYFGPGTRLLVL.

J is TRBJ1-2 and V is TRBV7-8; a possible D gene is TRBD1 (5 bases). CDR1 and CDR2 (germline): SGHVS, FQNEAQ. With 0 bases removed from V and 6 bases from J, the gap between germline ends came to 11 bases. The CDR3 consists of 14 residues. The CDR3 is CASSLAGLGHGYTF. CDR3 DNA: TGTGCCAGCAGCTTAGCGGGGTTGGGGCATGGCTACACCTTC.

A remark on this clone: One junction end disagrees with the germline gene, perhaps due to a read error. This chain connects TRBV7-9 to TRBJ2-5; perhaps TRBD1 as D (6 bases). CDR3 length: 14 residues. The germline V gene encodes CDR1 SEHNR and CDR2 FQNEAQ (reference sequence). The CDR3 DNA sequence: TGTGCCAGCAGATATACACAGGGTCAAGAGGCCCAGTACTTC. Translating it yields CASRYTQGQEAQYF.

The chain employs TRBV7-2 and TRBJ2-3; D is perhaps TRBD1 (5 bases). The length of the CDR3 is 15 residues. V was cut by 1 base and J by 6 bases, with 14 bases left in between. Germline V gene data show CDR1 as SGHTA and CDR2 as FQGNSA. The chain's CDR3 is CASSLEGVQFDTQYF. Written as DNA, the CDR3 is TGTGCCAGCAGCTTAGAAGGGGTACAGTTCGATACGCAGTATTTT.

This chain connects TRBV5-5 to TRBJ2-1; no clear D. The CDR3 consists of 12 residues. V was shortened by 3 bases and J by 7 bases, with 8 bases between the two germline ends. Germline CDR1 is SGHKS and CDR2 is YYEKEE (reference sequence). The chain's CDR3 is CASSYGVNEQFF. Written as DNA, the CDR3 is TGTGCCAGCAGCTACGGAGTAAATGAGCAGTTCTTC.

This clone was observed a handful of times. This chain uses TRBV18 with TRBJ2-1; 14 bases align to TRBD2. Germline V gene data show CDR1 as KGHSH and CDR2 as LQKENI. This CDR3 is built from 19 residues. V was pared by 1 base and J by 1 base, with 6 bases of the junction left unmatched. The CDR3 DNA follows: TGTGCCAGCTCACCACTTTCCGGGACTAGCGGGGGTTCCTACAATGAGCAGTTCTTC. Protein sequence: CASSPLSGTSGGSYNEQFF.

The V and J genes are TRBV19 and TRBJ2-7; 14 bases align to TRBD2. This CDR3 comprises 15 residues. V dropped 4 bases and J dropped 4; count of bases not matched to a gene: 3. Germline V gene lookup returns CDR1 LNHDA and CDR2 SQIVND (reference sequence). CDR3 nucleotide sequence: TGTGCCAGTAGTAGGGGGACTAGCGGGAGATACGAGCAGTACTTC. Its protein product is CASSRGTSGRYEQYF.

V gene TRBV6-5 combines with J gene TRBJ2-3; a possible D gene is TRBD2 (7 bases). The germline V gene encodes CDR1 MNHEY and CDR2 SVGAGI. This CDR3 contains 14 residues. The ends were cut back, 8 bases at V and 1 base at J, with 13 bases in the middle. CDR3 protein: CASGGGDGTDTQYF. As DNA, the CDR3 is TGTGCCAGCGGCGGGGGCGATGGCACAGATACGCAGTATTTT.

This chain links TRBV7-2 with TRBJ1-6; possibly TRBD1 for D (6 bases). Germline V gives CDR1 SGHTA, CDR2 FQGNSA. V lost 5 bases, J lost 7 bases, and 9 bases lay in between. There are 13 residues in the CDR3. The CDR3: CASSVRGNSPLHF. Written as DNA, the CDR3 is TGTGCCAGCAGCGTTAGGGGGAATTCACCCCTCCACTTT.

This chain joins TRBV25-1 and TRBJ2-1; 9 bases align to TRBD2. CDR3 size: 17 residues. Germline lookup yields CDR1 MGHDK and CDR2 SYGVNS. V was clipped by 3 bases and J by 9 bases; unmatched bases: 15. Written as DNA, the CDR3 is TGTGCCAGCAGTGATAAGATTAGCGGGAGAATGGAGAGTGAGCAGTTCTTC. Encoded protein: CASSDKISGRMESEQFF. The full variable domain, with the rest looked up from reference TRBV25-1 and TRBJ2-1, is EADIYQTPRYLVIGTGKKITLECSQTMGHDKMYWYQQDPGMELHLIHYSYGVNSTEKGDLSSESTVSRIRTEHFPLTLESARPSHTSQYLCASSDKISGRMESEQFFGPGTRLTVL.

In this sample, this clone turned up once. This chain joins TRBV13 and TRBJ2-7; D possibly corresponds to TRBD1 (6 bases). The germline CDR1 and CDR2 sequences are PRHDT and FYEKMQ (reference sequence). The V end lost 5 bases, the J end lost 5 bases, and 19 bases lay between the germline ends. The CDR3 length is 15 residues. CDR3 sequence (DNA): TGTGCCAGCAGCCGGCGGACAGAGGTAGGGGACGAGCAGTACTTC. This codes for CASSRRTEVGDEQYF.

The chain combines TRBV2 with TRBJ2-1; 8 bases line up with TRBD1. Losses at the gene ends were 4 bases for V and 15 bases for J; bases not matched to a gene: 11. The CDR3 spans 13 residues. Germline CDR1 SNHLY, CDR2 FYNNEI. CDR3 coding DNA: TGTGCCAGCAGTGGGGTTAGACAGGGGATGGGGTTCTTC. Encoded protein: CASSGVRQGMGFF.

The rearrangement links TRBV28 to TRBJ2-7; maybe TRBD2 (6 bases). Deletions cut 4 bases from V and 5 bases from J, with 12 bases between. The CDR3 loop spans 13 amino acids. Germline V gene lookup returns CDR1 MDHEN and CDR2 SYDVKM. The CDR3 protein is CASSSPGDHEQYF. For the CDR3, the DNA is TGTGCCAGCAGTTCGCCGGGAGACCACGAGCAGTACTTC. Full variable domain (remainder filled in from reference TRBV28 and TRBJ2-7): DVKVTQSSRYLVKRTGEKVFLECVQDMDHENMFWYRQDPGLGLRLIYFSYDVKMKEKGDIPEGYSVSREKKERFSLILESASTNQTSMYLCASSSPGDHEQYFGPGTRLTVT.

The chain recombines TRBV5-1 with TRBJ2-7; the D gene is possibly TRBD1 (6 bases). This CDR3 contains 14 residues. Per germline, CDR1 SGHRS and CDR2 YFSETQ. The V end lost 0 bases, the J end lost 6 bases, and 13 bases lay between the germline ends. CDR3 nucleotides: TGCGCCAGCAGCTTGGGTGTGGAAGGGGGCGAGCAGTACTTC. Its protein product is CASSLGVEGGEQYF.

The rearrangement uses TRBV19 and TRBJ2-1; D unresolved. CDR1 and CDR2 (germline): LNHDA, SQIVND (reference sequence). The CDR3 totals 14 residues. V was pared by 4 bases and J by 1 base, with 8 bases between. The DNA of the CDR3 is TGTGCCAGTAGTAAAGCGTCTTCCTACAATGAGCAGTTCTTC. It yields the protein CASSKASSYNEQFF.

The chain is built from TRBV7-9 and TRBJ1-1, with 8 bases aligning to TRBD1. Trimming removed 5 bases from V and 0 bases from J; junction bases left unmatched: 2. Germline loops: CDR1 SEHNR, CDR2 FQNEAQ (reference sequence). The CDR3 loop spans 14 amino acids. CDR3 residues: CASSRTGMNTEAFF. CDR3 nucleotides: TGTGCCAGCAGCCGGACAGGGATGAACACTGAAGCTTTCTTT.

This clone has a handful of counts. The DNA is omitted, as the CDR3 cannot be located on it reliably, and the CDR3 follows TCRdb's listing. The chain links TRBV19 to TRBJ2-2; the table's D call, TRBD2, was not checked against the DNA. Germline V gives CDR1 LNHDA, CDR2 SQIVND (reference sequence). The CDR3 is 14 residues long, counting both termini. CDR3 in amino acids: CASTSGLRAGELFF.

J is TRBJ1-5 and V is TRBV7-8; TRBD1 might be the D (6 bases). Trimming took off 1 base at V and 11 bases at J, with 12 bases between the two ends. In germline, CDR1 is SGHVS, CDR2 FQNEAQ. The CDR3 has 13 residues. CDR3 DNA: TGTGCCAGCAGCTTAGAGGGGGATCTGTCCCAGCATTTT. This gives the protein CASSLEGDLSQHF.

The CDR3 loop reads CAISGGRATDTQYF. CDR3 sequence (DNA): TGTGCCATCAGTGGAGGCAGGGCCACAGATACGCAGTATTTT. The chain combines TRBV10-3 with TRBJ2-3, with D maybe TRBD1 (5 bases). V was pared by 4 bases and J by 2 bases, with 10 bases between. There are 14 residues in the CDR3. Germline values: CDR1 ENHRY, CDR2 SYGVKD.